This is a list of T cell receptor beta chains from one sample in a study of blood T cell repertoires in COVID-19. The table came from immunoSEQ multiplex PCR; TCRdb's copy has only in-frame clones and leaves some out. There are about 370,000 clones in the sample; 75% to 90% occur only once, and roughly 0.99% lies in the top ten. Sequenced material: PBMCs or T cells enriched from blood (not recorded which). All receptors come from a man aged 18 to 29 who had recovered from COVID-19. The CDR3 runs from the conserved cysteine through the conserved F or W.

CDR3 length,J gene,V gene,CDR3 protein
15,TRBJ1-5,TRBV27,CASSSQGTGNQPQHF
15,TRBJ1-1,TRBV19,CATAPWGTGVTEAFF
14,TRBJ2-7,TRBV19,CASSSRTRSREQYF
15,TRBJ2-7,TRBV4-1,CASRSVSPVPYEQYF
15,TRBJ2-1,TRBV27,CASSSLAGTYNEQFF
17,TRBJ1-1,TRBV3-1/TRBV3-2,CASSRRGWANPGTEAFF
17,TRBJ2-2,TRBV6-2/TRBV6-3,CASSYEGLRPNTGELFF
14,TRBJ1-2,TRBV3-1/TRBV3-2,CASSQDAGAYGYTF
16,TRBJ2-3,TRBV7-2,CASSLAGTGRTDTQYF
15,TRBJ1-1,TRBV7-3,CASSGGQGRGTEAFF
15,TRBJ2-5,TRBV2,CASSGGGNARETQYF
12,TRBJ1-1,TRBV30,CAWTPPRGEAFF
17,TRBJ1-2,TRBV6-2/TRBV6-3,CASSSEQRGSRVHGYTF
16,TRBJ2-1,TRBV6-5,CASSSKDSSSYNEQFF
13,TRBJ2-7,TRBV7-8,CASSLDRNYEQYF
14,TRBJ2-1,TRBV11-2,CASSTVTGKREQFF
15,TRBJ2-2,TRBV4-2,CASHLGGPNTGELFF
14,TRBJ1-5,TRBV27,CASSSGRGIQPQHF
13,TRBJ2-5,TRBV12-3/TRBV12-4,CASSFVSGETQYF
15,TRBJ1-6,TRBV5-1,CASSLPGEDNSPLHF
15,TRBJ2-7,TRBV15,CATSREGTGSYEQYF
15,TRBJ1-1,TRBV9,CASSVNTDYNTEAFF
14,TRBJ1-1,TRBV3-1/TRBV3-2,CASSRGTGHTEAFF
16,TRBJ2-6,TRBV28,CASSLEGSGGANVLTF
16,TRBJ1-2,TRBV4-2,CASSLGTGKIPYGYTF
15,TRBJ1-4,TRBV25-1,CASRTGGSANEKLFF
13,TRBJ1-5,TRBV2,CASSERFNQPQHF
14,TRBJ1-2,TRBV14,CASSSWDTPHGYTF
14,TRBJ1-1,TRBV6-5,CASSPRGRNTEAFF
14,TRBJ2-3,TRBV11-2,CASSGGRGADTQYF
18,TRBJ1-2,TRBV12-2,CASRLAAGLVSGHYGYTF
18,TRBJ2-1,TRBV5-8,CASSFIAGGTVSDNEQFF
13,TRBJ1-1,TRBV7-2,CASTFGRGSEAFF
15,TRBJ1-1,TRBV5-1,CASSLADRVGTEAFF
11,TRBJ2-5,TRBV6-6,CASTGQETQYF